This T cell receptor (beta chain) was obtained from a study of low-dose radiotherapy and immunotherapy resistance in tumors. Primers used for first-strand cDNA, a TRAV- and TRBV-specific set, covered both alpha and beta chains. With a constant-region primer and a V-primer adapter, TCRs were subjected to around 18 PCR cycles of amplification. MiXCR, applied by TCRdb to the reads, yields one record per CDR3 protein. Altogether 7,000 to 9,000 distinct CDR3 sequences are present, around 83% being singletons, with the ten largest covering approximately 6.2%. The receptor's source is a human donor with advanced metastatic prostate, ovarian, gallbladder or colorectal cancer (not recorded which). This table probably holds off-target reads from a library built for another chain.

The CDR3 nucleotides read TGTGCCAGCAGCCAGTACAGGACCACGAACACTGAAGCTTTCTTT. Its translation is CASSQYRTTNTEAFF. The rearrangement uses TRBV3-1 and TRBJ1-1; a possible D gene is TRBD1 (5 bases). Germline CDR1 reads LGHDT; CDR2 reads YNNKEL (reference sequence). V gave up 3 bases and J gave up 1 base, with 12 bases separating them. The CDR3 consists of 15 residues.